What follows are 9 T cell receptor beta chains derived from one specimen sequenced in a study of quantifying T cell responses using KT2 cells. Study background: RNA was reverse transcribed with TCR alpha and beta constant-region primers.

An oligo carrying a UMI was ligated to the cDNA 3' end. An equimolar mix of RC1.1 and RC1.2 primed the beta chain across TRBC1 and TRBC2. TCRdb passed the UMI-ligation and nested PCR reads through MiXCR, listing each CDR3 protein once. The sample consists of over 55,000 distinct CDR3 sequences, about 12% of them appearing once. The specimen was PBMCs spiked with cells of the T cell clone KT2. Receptors originate from a human donor.

The genes are TRBV18 and TRBJ1-1, with a weak D call TRBD1 (6 bases). CDR3 length: 12 amino acids. Germline CDR1 is KGHSH and CDR2 is LQKENI. Deletions cut 6 bases from V and 4 bases from J, with 9 bases between. In DNA, the CDR3 is TGTGCCAGCTCCACAGGGACCACTGAAGCTTTCTTT. Translation gives CASSTGTTEAFF. Full variable domain (outside the CDR3, taken from reference TRBV18 and TRBJ1-1): NAGVMQNPRHLVRRRGQEARLRCSPMKGHSHVYWYRQLPEEGLKFMVYLQKENIIDESGMPKERFSAEFPKEGPSILRIQQVVRGDSAAYFCASSTGTTEAFFGQGTRLTVV.

CDR3 amino acids: CASSQGQVYGYTF. The CDR3 DNA reads as TGTGCCAGCAGCCAAGGTCAGGTTTATGGCTACACCTTC. The chain couples TRBV3-1 to TRBJ1-2; D remains unclear. The CDR3 covers 13 residues. Germline V CDR1 and CDR2: LGHDT, YNNKEL (reference sequence). The V gene lost 1 base and the J gene lost 5 bases, with 8 bases spanning the gap.

On this clonotype: A much larger clone lies a single base off, so this may be a read error. This rearrangement joins TRBV7-2 to TRBJ1-2, with D perhaps matching TRBD1 (5 bases). Germline CDR1 and CDR2: SGHTA and FQGNSA. The CDR3 extends over 13 amino acids. The chain's CDR3 is CASSRQYSYDYTF. In nucleotides, the CDR3 is TGTGCCAGCAGCCGACAGTACTCCTATGACTACACCTTC.

V usage is TRBV6-2 or TRBV6-3 and J usage is TRBJ1-2; TRBD1 is a possible D gene (5 bases). Germline-derived CDR1 and CDR2 are MNHEY and SVGEGT. The CDR3 sequence is 14 residues long. Trimming removed 6 bases from V and 4 bases from J, with 15 bases in between. Here the CDR3 reads CASRWDRVTYGYTF. The CDR3 DNA reads TGTGCCAGCAGGTGGGACCGAGTCACCTATGGCTACACCTTC.

A few counts support this clonotype. This rearrangement joins TRBV4-2 to TRBJ1-4; 7 bases match TRBD1. Germline loops: CDR1 LGHNA, CDR2 YNFKEQ. This CDR3 spans 14 amino acids. V shed 6 bases and J 4 bases; nucleotides not matched to a gene: 5. The CDR3 protein is CASSTTGNNEKLFF. CDR3 bases: TGTGCCAGCAGTACGACAGGGAATAATGAAAAACTGTTTTTT.

This clonotype occurred a few times. The chain uses TRBV29-1 and TRBJ2-1, with TRBD2 matching 7 bases. This CDR3 is 16 amino acids long. V lost 3 bases to trimming and J lost 4 bases; unmatched junction nucleotides: 12. The V gene's germline CDR1 is SQVTM and CDR2 ANQGSEA. The CDR3 DNA reads TGCAGCGTTGACCCGCTCCTAGCGGCCAGATACAATGAGCAGTTCTTC. Protein sequence: CSVDPLLAARYNEQFF.

The J gene is TRBJ2-7, the V gene TRBV20-1, with 7 bases identical to TRBD2. V was pared by 3 bases and J by 1 base, with 6 bases of the junction left unmatched. The V gene's germline CDR1 is DFQATT and CDR2 SNEGSKA (reference sequence). This CDR3 contains 14 residues. The CDR3 DNA reads TGCAGTGCTAGGGTTCCTAGCGGATCCTACGAGCAGTACTTC. This encodes CSARVPSGSYEQYF.

The table lists this clonotype with a few counts. The V and J genes are TRBV6-2 or TRBV6-3 and TRBJ2-3; 10 bases map to TRBD2. With V trimmed by 6 bases and J by 2 bases, 5 bases remained unmatched. The germline V gene has CDR1 MNHEY and CDR2 SVGEGT. The CDR3 loop spans 15 amino acids. CDR3 loop: CASSPGLADTDTQYF. In DNA form, the CDR3 reads TGTGCCAGCAGCCCCGGACTAGCGGACACAGATACGCAGTATTTT.

The rearrangement links TRBV20-1 to TRBJ2-5; 14 bases align to TRBD2. CDR1 is DFQATT and CDR2 is SNEGSKA in the germline V gene (reference sequence). The V segment lost 6 bases and the J segment 2 bases; nucleotides outside the gene matches: 11. CDR3 size: 17 residues. The CDR3 loop is CSAKTSGRAMLQETQYF. The CDR3 DNA sequence: TGCAGTGCCAAGACTAGCGGGAGGGCCATGCTTCAAGAGACCCAGTACTTC.